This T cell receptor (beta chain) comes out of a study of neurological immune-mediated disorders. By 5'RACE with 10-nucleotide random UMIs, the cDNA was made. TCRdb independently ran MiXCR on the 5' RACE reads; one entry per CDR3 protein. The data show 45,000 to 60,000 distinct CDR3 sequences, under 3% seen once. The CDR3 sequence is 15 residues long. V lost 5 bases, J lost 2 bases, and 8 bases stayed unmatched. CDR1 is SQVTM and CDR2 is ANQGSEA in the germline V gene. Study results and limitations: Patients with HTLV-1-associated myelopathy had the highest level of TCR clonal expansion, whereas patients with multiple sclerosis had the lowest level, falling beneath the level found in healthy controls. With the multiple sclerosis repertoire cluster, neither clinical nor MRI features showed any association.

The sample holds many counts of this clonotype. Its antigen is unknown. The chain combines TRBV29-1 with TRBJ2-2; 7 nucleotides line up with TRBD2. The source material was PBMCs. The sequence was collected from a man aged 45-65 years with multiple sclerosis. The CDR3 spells CSVRESGVNTGELFF. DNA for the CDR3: TGCAGCGTTAGAGAAAGCGGGGTTAACACCGGGGAGCTGTTTTTT.